This entry describes one T cell receptor beta chain. The sample comes from a study of blood T cell repertoires in COVID-19. At the level of the study: Donors in the United States, Italy and Spain gave samples during acute or convalescent COVID-19. The analysed material was cDNA or gDNA that came from T cells, B-cell-depleted T cells, or PBMCs.

Clones were read by immunoSEQ multiplex PCR, and TCRdb kept only the in-frame ones, dropping some. The sample shows some 200,000 clones, around 88% of them seen only once. The receptor's source is a man aged 18 to 35 with active or convalescent COVID-19. The source material was peripheral blood.

CDR3 residues: CASSVSSGRPYNEQFF. DNA for the CDR3: TGCGCCAGCAGCGTCTCTAGCGGGAGACCCTACAATGAGCAGTTCTTC. The chain couples TRBV5-1 to TRBJ2-1; 10 bases align to TRBD2. Germline CDR1 SGHRS, CDR2 YFSETQ. The CDR3 length is 16 residues. Trimming took 4 bases from V and 2 from J; bases not matched to a gene: 6.